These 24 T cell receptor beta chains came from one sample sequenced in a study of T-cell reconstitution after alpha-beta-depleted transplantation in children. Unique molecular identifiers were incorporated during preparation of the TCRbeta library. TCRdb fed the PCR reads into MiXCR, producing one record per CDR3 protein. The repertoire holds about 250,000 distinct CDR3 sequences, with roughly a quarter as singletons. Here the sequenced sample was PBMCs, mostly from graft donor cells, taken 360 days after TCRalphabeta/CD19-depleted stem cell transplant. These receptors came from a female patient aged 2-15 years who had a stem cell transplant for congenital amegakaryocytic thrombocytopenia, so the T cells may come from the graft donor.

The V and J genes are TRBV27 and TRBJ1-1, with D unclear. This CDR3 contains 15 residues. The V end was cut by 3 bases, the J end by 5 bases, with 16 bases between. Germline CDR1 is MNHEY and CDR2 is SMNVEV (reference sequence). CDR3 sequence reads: CASSFRRPGGTEAFF. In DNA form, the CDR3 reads TGTGCCAGCAGTTTCCGTCGGCCTGGAGGTACTGAAGCTTTCTTT.

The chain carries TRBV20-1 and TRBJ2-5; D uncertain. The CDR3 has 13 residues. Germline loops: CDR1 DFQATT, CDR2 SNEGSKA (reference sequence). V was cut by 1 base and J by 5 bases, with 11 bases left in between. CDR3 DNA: TGCAGTGCTAGAGTGAGCCGTTGGGAGACCCAGTACTTC. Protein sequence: CSARVSRWETQYF.

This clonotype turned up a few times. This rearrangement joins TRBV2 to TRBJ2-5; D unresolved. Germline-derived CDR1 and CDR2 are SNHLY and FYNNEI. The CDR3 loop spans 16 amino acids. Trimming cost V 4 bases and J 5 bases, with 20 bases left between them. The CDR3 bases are TGTGCCAGCAGTGCCCCCCTAAGGAAACTCGGGGAGACCCAGTACTTC. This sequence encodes CASSAPLRKLGETQYF.

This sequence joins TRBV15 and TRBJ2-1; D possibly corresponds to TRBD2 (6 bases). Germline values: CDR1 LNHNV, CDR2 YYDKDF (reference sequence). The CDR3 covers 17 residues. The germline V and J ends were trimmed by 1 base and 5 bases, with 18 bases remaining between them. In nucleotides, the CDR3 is TGTGCCACCAGCAGAGTGGTCGGGAACCCGGGGGACAATGAGCAGTTCTTC. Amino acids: CATSRVVGNPGDNEQFF.

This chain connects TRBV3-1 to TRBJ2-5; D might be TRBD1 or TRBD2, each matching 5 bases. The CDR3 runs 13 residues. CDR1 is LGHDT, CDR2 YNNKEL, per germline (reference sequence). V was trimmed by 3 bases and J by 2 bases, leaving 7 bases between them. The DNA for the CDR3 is TGTGCCAGCAGCCAGAGGGGTCAAGAGACCCAGTACTTC. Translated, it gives CASSQRGQETQYF.

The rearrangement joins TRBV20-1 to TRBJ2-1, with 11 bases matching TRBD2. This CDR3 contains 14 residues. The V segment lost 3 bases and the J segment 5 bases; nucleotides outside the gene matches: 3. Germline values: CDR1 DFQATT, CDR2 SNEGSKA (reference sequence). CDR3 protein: CSARRGLADNEQFF. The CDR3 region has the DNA TGCAGTGCTAGGAGGGGACTAGCGGACAATGAGCAGTTCTTC.

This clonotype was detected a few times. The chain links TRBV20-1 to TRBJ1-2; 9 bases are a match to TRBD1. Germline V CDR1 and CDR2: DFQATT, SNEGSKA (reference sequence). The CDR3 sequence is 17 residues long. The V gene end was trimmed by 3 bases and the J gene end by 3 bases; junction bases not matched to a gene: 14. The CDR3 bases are TGCAGTGCTAGTGCCGGGACAGGGACCCTGAGGGACTATGGCTACACCTTC. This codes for CSASAGTGTLRDYGYTF.

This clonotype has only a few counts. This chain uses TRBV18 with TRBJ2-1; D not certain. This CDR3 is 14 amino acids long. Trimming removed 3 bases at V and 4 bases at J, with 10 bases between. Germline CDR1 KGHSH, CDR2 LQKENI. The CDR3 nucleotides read TGTGCCAGCTCACCCCAGTTGGCATACAATGAGCAGTTCTTC. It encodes CASSPQLAYNEQFF.

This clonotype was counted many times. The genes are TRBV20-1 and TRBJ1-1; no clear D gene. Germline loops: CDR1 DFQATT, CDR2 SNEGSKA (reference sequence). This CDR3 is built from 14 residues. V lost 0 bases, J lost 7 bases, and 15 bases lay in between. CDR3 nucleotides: TGCAGTGCTAGAGACCCCGGCGAGGTCTTTGAAGCTTTCTTT. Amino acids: CSARDPGEVFEAFF.

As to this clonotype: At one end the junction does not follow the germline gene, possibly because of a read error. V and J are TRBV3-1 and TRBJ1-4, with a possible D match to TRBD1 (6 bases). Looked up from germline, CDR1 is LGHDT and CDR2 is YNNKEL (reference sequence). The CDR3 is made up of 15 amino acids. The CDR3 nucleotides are TGTGCCAGCTGCCAAACGCCGGGACAAACTGAAAAACTGTTTTTT. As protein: CASCQTPGQTEKLFF.

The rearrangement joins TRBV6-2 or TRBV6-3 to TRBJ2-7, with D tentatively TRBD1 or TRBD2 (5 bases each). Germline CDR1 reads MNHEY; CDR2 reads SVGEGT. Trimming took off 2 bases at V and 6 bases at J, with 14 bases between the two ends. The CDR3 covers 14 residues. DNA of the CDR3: TGTGCCAGCAGTTACCCGGGACCGCGAGGCGAGCAGTACTTC. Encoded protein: CASSYPGPRGEQYF.

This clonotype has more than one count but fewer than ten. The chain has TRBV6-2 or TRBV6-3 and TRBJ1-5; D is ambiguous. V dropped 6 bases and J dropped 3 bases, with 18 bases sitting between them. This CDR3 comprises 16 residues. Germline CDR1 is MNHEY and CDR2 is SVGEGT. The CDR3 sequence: CASSPLGSVYNQPQHF. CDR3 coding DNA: TGTGCCAGCAGCCCTTTGGGTAGCGTTTACAATCAGCCCCAGCATTTT.

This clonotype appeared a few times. The CDR3 region has the DNA TGTGCCAGCGAGGGAGACTATGGCTACACCTTC. This codes for CASEGDYGYTF. This rearrangement joins TRBV6-1 to TRBJ1-2; D is ambiguous. The CDR3 loop spans 11 amino acids. Trimming cost V 8 bases and J 3 bases, with 7 bases left between them. Germline lookup yields CDR1 MNHNS and CDR2 SASEGT.

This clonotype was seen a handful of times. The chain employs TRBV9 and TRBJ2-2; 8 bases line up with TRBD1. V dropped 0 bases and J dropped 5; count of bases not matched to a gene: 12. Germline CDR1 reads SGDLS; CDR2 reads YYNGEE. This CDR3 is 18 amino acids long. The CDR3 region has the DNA TGTGCCAGCAGCGTAGGGAACAGGGGGGCGGCTAGGACCGGGGAGCTGTTTTTT. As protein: CASSVGNRGAARTGELFF.

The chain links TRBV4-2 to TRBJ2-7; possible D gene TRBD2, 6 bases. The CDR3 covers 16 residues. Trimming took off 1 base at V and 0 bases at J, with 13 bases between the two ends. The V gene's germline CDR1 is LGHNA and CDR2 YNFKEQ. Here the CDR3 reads CASSQVEAGSSYEQYF. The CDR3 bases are TGTGCCAGCAGCCAAGTGGAAGCGGGTAGCTCCTACGAGCAGTACTTC.

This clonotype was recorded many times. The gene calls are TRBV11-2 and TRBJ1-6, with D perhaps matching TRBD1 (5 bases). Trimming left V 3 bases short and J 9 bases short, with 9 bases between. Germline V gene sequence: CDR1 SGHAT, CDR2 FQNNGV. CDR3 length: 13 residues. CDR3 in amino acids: CASSFQGASPLHF. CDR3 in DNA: TGTGCCAGCAGCTTCCAAGGGGCTTCACCCCTCCACTTT.

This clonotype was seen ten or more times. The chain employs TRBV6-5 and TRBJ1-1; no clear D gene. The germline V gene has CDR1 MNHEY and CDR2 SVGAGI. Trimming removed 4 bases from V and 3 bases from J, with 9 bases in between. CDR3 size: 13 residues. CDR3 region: CASSWAAYTEAFF. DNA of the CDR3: TGTGCCAGCAGTTGGGCCGCCTACACTGAAGCTTTCTTT.

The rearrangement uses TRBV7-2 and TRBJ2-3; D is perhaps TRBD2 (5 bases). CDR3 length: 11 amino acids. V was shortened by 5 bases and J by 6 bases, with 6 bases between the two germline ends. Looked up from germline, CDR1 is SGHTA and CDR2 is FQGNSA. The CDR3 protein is CASSTGDTQYF. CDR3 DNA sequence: TGTGCCAGCAGCACGGGGGATACGCAGTATTTT.

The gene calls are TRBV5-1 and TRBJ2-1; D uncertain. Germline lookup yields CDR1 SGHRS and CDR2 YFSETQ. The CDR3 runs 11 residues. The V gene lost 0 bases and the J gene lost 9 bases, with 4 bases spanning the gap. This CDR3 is CASSLATEQFF. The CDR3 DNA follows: TGCGCCAGCAGCTTGGCAACTGAGCAGTTCTTC.

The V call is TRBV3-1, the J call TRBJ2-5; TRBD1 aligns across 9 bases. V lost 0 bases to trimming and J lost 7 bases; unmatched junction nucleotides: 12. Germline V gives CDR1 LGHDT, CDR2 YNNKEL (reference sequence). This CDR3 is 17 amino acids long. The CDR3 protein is CASSQEVGQGPGGTQYF. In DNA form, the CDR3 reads TGTGCCAGCAGCCAAGAAGTGGGACAGGGTCCAGGTGGGACCCAGTACTTC.

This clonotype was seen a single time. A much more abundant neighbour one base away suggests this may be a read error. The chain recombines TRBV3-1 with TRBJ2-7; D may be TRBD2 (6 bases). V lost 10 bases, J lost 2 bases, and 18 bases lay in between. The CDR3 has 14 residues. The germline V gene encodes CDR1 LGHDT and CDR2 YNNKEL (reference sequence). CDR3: CAISLRGGTYEQYF. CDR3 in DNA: TGTGCCATCAGTTTACGGGGCGGGACCTACGAGCAGTACTTC.

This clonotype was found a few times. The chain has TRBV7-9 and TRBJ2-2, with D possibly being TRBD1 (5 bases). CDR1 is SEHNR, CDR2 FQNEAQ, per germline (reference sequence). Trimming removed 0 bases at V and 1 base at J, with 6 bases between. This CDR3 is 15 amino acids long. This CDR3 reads CASSLAQENTGELFF. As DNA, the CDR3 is TGTGCCAGCAGCTTAGCACAGGAGAACACCGGGGAGCTGTTTTTT.

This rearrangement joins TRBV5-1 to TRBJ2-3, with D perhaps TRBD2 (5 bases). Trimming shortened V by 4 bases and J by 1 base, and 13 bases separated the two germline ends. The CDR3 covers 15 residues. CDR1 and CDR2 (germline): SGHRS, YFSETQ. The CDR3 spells CASSLEGRGTDTQYF. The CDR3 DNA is TGCGCCAGCAGCCTGGAAGGGCGGGGCACAGATACGCAGTATTTT.

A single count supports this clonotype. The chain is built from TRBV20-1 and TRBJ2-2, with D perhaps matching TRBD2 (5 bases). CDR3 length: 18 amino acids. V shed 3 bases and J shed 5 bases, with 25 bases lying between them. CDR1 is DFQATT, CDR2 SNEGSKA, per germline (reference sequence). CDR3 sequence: CSASRFGSTEGATGELFF. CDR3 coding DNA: TGCAGTGCTAGCCGGTTTGGTTCGACTGAGGGAGCTACCGGGGAGCTGTTTTTT.